This passage covers 13 T cell receptor beta chains from one sample sequenced in a study of a mutant IDH1 vaccine in newly diagnosed glioma. Time point: baseline, week 1 (first vaccination visit). Treatment reported: pre-vaccination baseline after standard-of-care therapy. The data were produced by immunoSEQ multiplex PCR, yet TCRdb's version contains in-frame clones alone and is incomplete. The sample has tens of thousands of clones; roughly 80% are singletons. This specimen consisted of PBMCs, obtained from a glioma patient treated with radiotherapy, temozolomide or both. These receptors all come from a man aged 18 to 29 with glioma.

The chain recombines TRBV4-3 with TRBJ1-2, with no clear D. This CDR3 region has 16 residues. Germline lookup yields CDR1 LGHNA and CDR2 YSLEER. Trimming cost V 1 base and J 1 base, with 13 bases left between them. The CDR3 coding sequence is TGCGCCAGCAGCCAAGCCGCGGGCAGTTTTAACTATGGCTACACCTTC. This encodes CASSQAAGSFNYGYTF.

This chain links TRBV6-5 with TRBJ1-5; D perhaps matches TRBD1 (6 bases). V lost 4 bases, J lost 5 bases, and 12 bases lay in between. The CDR3 consists of 14 residues. Germline CDR1 is MNHEY and CDR2 is SVGAGI. CDR3 amino acids: CASSSRGRDQPQHF. CDR3 nucleotide sequence: TGTGCCAGCAGTTCCAGGGGTCGGGATCAGCCCCAGCATTTT.

The chain carries TRBV30 and TRBJ2-5, with 9 bases fitting TRBD2. Germline values: CDR1 GTSNPN, CDR2 SVGIG (reference sequence). Losses at the gene ends were 3 bases for V and 6 bases for J; bases not matched to a gene: 11. This CDR3 contains 15 residues. Here the CDR3 reads CAWSLGEREVKTQYF. DNA for the CDR3: TGTGCCTGGAGCCTGGGGGAGCGGGAGGTGAAGACCCAGTACTTC.

This chain uses TRBV10-3 with TRBJ2-7; tentatively, D is TRBD2 (6 bases). Trimming cost V 0 bases and J 4 bases, with 16 bases left between them. This CDR3 has 16 amino acids. CDR1 ENHRY and CDR2 SYGVKD come from the germline V gene. The CDR3 DNA reads TGTGCCATCAGTGAGTCGAAGGTGACCCGGGGGTACGAGCAGTACTTC. Its translation: CAISESKVTRGYEQYF.

This chain uses TRBV7-9 with TRBJ1-1; D may be TRBD1 (6 bases). V dropped 5 bases and J dropped 6 bases, with 19 bases sitting between them. The V gene's germline CDR1 is SEHNR and CDR2 FQNEAQ (reference sequence). CDR3 size: 15 residues. The CDR3 DNA reads as TGTGCCAGCAGCCAGAGGGGTGGGGGGCTGCCTGAAGCTTTCTTT. Its protein product is CASSQRGGGLPEAFF.

The gene calls are TRBV27 and TRBJ1-2, with D hard to call. Germline V gives CDR1 MNHEY, CDR2 SMNVEV (reference sequence). Trimming left V 6 bases short and J 5 bases short, with 19 bases between. This CDR3 has 15 residues. The CDR3 is CASSATPLPSYGYTF. The CDR3 nucleotides are TGTGCCAGCAGCGCTACCCCCCTACCTTCATATGGCTACACCTTC.

As to this clone: Other DNA variants within this sample encode the same CDR3. The V gene is TRBV18, the J gene TRBJ1-4, with a weak D call TRBD1 (6 bases). The CDR3 sequence is 13 residues long. Germline V lookup: CDR1 KGHSH, CDR2 LQKENI. With 3 bases removed from V and 8 bases from J, the gap between germline ends came to 10 bases. The CDR3 protein is CASSPGQNEKLFF. The CDR3 DNA sequence: TGTGCCAGCTCACCGGGACAAAACGAAAAACTGTTTTTT.

The rearrangement uses TRBV5-1 and TRBJ2-7; TRBD2 matches at 9 bases. This CDR3 is built from 17 residues. The V gene's germline CDR1 is SGHRS and CDR2 YFSETQ. Germline trimming cut 2 bases from V and 5 bases from J; bases unmatched to any gene: 14. CDR3 DNA sequence: TGCGCCAGCAGCTTCGCTGCTAGCGGGATGGCCAGCGACGAGCAGTACTTC. This encodes CASSFAASGMASDEQYF.

V usage is TRBV18 and J usage is TRBJ1-1; D remains unclear. CDR3 length: 13 residues. CDR1 is KGHSH, CDR2 LQKENI, per germline. Trimming shortened V by 4 bases and J by 1 base, and 7 bases separated the two germline ends. CDR3 in DNA: TGTGCCAGCTCACTAGAGTGGAACACTGAAGCTTTCTTT. Its protein product is CASSLEWNTEAFF.

This clone was seen a few times. The V gene is TRBV27, the J gene TRBJ2-7, with no clear D. Germline lookup yields CDR1 MNHEY and CDR2 SMNVEV (reference sequence). V lost 2 bases and J lost 0, with 8 bases in between. The CDR3 loop spans 14 amino acids. As DNA, the CDR3 is TGTGCCAGCAGTTTAATGGCCCTCTCCTACGAGCAGTACTTC. This codes for CASSLMALSYEQYF.

The chain uses TRBV30 and TRBJ2-7, with 9 positions matching TRBD1. The CDR3 contains 13 residues. In germline, CDR1 is GTSNPN, CDR2 SVGIG (reference sequence). The J segment lost 6 bases and the V segment lost 3 bases, leaving 6 bases of the junction unmatched. CDR3 residues: CAWRRTGVREQYF. The CDR3 nucleotides read TGTGCCTGGAGGAGGACAGGGGTTCGCGAGCAGTACTTC.

There are a few counts of this clone. The V call is TRBV4-3, the J call TRBJ1-1; D may be TRBD1 (6 bases). The length of the CDR3 is 17 residues. Trimming shortened V by 4 bases and J by 1 base, and 19 bases separated the two germline ends. From germline, CDR1 is LGHNA and CDR2 YSLEER. The CDR3 loop is CASSPPQGPRGNTEAFF. The DNA for the CDR3 is TGCGCCAGCAGCCCCCCGCAAGGCCCCAGGGGGAACACTGAAGCTTTCTTT.

The chain couples TRBV12-5 to TRBJ1-1, with a tentative D call TRBD1 (6 bases). The germline CDR1 and CDR2 sequences are LGHNT and FRNRAP. The V and J ends lost 3 bases and 4 bases respectively, with 21 bases between them. The CDR3 has 17 amino acids. The CDR3 is CASGFPPEGGPGTEAFF. DNA of the CDR3: TGTGCTAGTGGTTTCCCACCGGAGGGGGGGCCGGGCACTGAAGCTTTCTTT.